This TCR beta chain derives from a study of neurological immune-mediated disorders. Time point specified: technical triplicate 1. This clonotype occurred many times. Germline lookup yields CDR1 SGHRS and CDR2 YFSETQ. V was clipped by 4 bases and J by 5 bases; unmatched bases: 10. The CDR3 is 15 residues long. TCRdb fed the 5' RACE reads into MiXCR, producing one record per CDR3 protein. This sample has some 25,000 distinct CDR3 sequences; about 13% occur once, and the top ten carry roughly 5%. This receptor was taken from a female donor with HTLV-1-associated myelopathy (HAM/TSP). The V and J genes are TRBV5-1 and TRBJ2-5; 8 nucleotides align to TRBD1. Sequencing used CD4+ T cells from blood. The CDR3 nucleotides are TGCGCCAGCAGCCCCGGGGACAGGTGGAGGGAGACCCAGTACTTC. Its translation is CASSPGDRWRETQYF.